A selection of T cell receptor beta chains follows, all from one sample in a study of control samples from healthy donors and cancer patients. The data were produced by immunoSEQ multiplex PCR, yet TCRdb's version contains in-frame clones alone and is incomplete. The sample includes about 170,000 clones, roughly 90% of them seen just once. Sequences were obtained from blood. Source of these receptors: a man aged 30-40 years in good health. CDR3s include the opening cysteine and the closing phenylalanine or tryptophan. Fields, in order: V gene, D gene, clone size, J gene, CDR3 DNA, CDR3 protein. A D gene is named only where the DNA matches it firmly. Rows may omit the clone size; those that give it use once, few, many or a size class.

V: TRBV11-2
D: TRBD1
size: .
J: TRBJ2-3
DNA: TGTGCCAGCACCCCCGGGGACAGGGGCACAGATACGCAGTATTTT
CDR3: CASTPGDRGTDTQYF

V: TRBV6-5
D: .
size: .
J: TRBJ1-2
DNA: TGTGCCAGCAGCCCCACAGGGACTCGCGGCTACACCTTC
CDR3: CASSPTGTRGYTF

V: TRBV19
D: .
size: .
J: TRBJ2-3
DNA: TGTGCCAGTAGTCCTACAGGGTTTCCAGATACGCAGTATTTT
CDR3: CASSPTGFPDTQYF

V: TRBV19
D: TRBD2
size: .
J: TRBJ2-3
DNA: TGTGCCACAATAGCGGGGGGAAACACAGATACGCAGTATTTT
CDR3: CATIAGGNTDTQYF

V: TRBV29-1
D: .
size: .
J: TRBJ2-2
DNA: TGCAGCGTTATAGGACCGATCGGGGAGCTGTTTTTT
CDR3: CSVIGPIGELFF

V: TRBV27
D: TRBD1
size: .
J: TRBJ2-1
DNA: TGTGCCAGCCGTTTCCGGGACAGGGTATACAATGAGCAGTTCTTC
CDR3: CASRFRDRVYNEQFF

V: TRBV2
D: TRBD2
size: .
J: TRBJ2-3
DNA: TGTGCCAGCGGGACTAGCGGGGGGGCGGGAGATACGCAGTATTTT
CDR3: CASGTSGGAGDTQYF

V: TRBV18
D: .
size: .
J: TRBJ2-3
DNA: TGTGCCAGCTCCCTCAGGACAGATACGCAGTATTTT
CDR3: CASSLRTDTQYF

V: TRBV15
D: .
size: .
J: TRBJ1-5
DNA: TGTGCCACCAGCAGCTCGTGGGATCAGCCCCAGCATTTT
CDR3: CATSSSWDQPQHF

V: TRBV4-3
D: TRBD2
size: once
J: TRBJ2-5
DNA: TGCGCCAGCAGCCTCCGGACTAGCGAACAAGAGACCCAGTACTTC
CDR3: CASSLRTSEQETQYF

V: TRBV7-3
D: TRBD2
size: .
J: TRBJ2-2
DNA: TGTGCCAGCAGCCCCAGCGGGGCCGGGGAGCTGTTTTTT
CDR3: CASSPSGAGELFF

V: TRBV5-7
D: TRBD1
size: .
J: TRBJ1-2
DNA: TGTGCCAGCAGTTTGAAAGACAGGGGGGATAATGGCTACACCTTC
CDR3: CASSLKDRGDNGYTF

V: TRBV6-2/TRBV6-3
D: .
size: .
J: TRBJ1-2
DNA: TGTGCCAGCAGTTACAAGGGCAGCTATGGCTACACCTTC
CDR3: CASSYKGSYGYTF

V: TRBV19
D: .
size: .
J: TRBJ1-2
DNA: TGTGCCAGTAGTACCAGGGAAAGCGGCTACACCTTC
CDR3: CASSTRESGYTF

V: TRBV11-3
D: TRBD1
size: .
J: TRBJ2-2
DNA: TGTGCCAGCAGCCGGTTAGGACAGGGTTTGAGCGGGGAGCTGTTTTTT
CDR3: CASSRLGQGLSGELFF

V: TRBV27
D: .
size: .
J: TRBJ1-5
DNA: TGTGCCAGCAGTTTCGGCGGGGGTGGGGGGCTTGGCAATCAGCCCCAGCATTTT
CDR3: CASSFGGGGGLGNQPQHF

V: TRBV7-2
D: .
size: .
J: TRBJ1-2
DNA: TGTGCCAGCAGCAAGTTAGGTAGGGGGGCGAGTCTAGGCTACACCTTC
CDR3: CASSKLGRGASLGYTF

V: TRBV7-9
D: .
size: .
J: TRBJ1-1
DNA: TGTGCCAGCAGCCCCGAATTCAACACTGAAGCTTTCTTT
CDR3: CASSPEFNTEAFF

V: TRBV5-4
D: .
size: once
J: TRBJ1-2
DNA: TGTGCCAGCAGCTTGGATGGCCAATTCTATGGCTACACCTTC
CDR3: CASSLDGQFYGYTF

V: TRBV28
D: .
size: .
J: TRBJ1-2
DNA: TGTGCCAGCAGCTCCGCACAGGGTGGTGGCTACACCTTC
CDR3: CASSSAQGGGYTF

V: TRBV2
D: .
size: .
J: TRBJ1-3
DNA: TGTGCCAGTAACAAGGACAGAATGTCTGGAAACACCATATATTTT
CDR3: CASNKDRMSGNTIYF

V: TRBV27
D: .
size: .
J: TRBJ1-2
DNA: TGTGCCAGCAGTTTTAACAAAAACTATGGCTACACCTTC
CDR3: CASSFNKNYGYTF

V: TRBV12-3/TRBV12-4
D: .
size: few
J: TRBJ2-3
DNA: TGTGCCAGCAGTTCGGGGATCACAGATACGCAGTATTTT
CDR3: CASSSGITDTQYF

V: TRBV7-8
D: .
size: .
J: TRBJ2-5
DNA: TGTGCCAGCAGCCCTCTAGGAATCCAAGAGACCCAGTACTTC
CDR3: CASSPLGIQETQYF

V: TRBV11-2
D: .
size: .
J: TRBJ2-7
DNA: TGTGCCAGCAGCTTAGAGGCGGGACCGTTTGGGGAGCAGTACTTC
CDR3: CASSLEAGPFGEQYF

V: TRBV19
D: .
size: .
J: TRBJ1-2
DNA: TGTGCCAGTAGTATATCTGACAGGACCCACTATGGCTACACCTTC
CDR3: CASSISDRTHYGYTF

V: TRBV28
D: .
size: .
J: TRBJ1-2
DNA: TGTGCCATCCCTCAATCTGGAAGGGGGTATGGCTACACCTTC
CDR3: CAIPQSGRGYGYTF

V: TRBV7-9
D: .
size: .
J: TRBJ1-2
DNA: TGTGCCAGCAGCTTACCACAGAACTATGGCTACACCTTC
CDR3: CASSLPQNYGYTF

V: TRBV10-3
D: TRBD2
size: .
J: TRBJ2-1
DNA: TGTGCCATCATTTCTTCGACTAGCGGGGGTCTTTTATCCTACAATGAGCAGTTCTTC
CDR3: CAIISSTSGGLLSYNEQFF

V: TRBV11-2
D: .
size: .
J: TRBJ1-3
DNA: TGTGCCAGCAGCTTAGGCGCCAGGGGCCTAAGAAACACCATATATTTT
CDR3: CASSLGARGLRNTIYF

V: TRBV18
D: .
size: .
J: TRBJ1-1
DNA: TGTGCCAGCTCCCTAGGGGGGACACCAAACACTGAAGCTTTCTTT
CDR3: CASSLGGTPNTEAFF

V: TRBV6-4
D: .
size: .
J: TRBJ2-2
DNA: TGTGCCAGCAGTGCAGGGGACACCGGGGAGCTGTTTTTT
CDR3: CASSAGDTGELFF

V: TRBV4-1
D: .
size: .
J: TRBJ1-3
DNA: TGCGCCAGCAGCCTGACCTACTCTGGAAACACCATATATTTT
CDR3: CASSLTYSGNTIYF

V: TRBV7-7
D: TRBD2
size: .
J: TRBJ2-1
DNA: TGTGCCAGCAGCCCAACTAGCGGGAGATCTGGTGAGCAGTTCTTC
CDR3: CASSPTSGRSGEQFF

V: TRBV6-5
D: .
size: .
J: TRBJ1-6
DNA: TGTGCCAGCAGTTACGGGCAGGTGCCTAATTCACCCCTCCACTTT
CDR3: CASSYGQVPNSPLHF